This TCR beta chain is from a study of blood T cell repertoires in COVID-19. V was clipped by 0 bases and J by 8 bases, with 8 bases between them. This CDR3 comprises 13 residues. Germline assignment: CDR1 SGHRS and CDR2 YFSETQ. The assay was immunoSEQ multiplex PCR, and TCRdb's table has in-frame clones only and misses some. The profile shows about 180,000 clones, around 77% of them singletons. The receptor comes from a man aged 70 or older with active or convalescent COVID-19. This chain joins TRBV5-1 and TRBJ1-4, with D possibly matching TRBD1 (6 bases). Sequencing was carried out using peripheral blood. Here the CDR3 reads CASSLDREEKLFF. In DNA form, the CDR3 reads TGCGCCAGCAGCTTGGACAGGGAGGAAAAACTGTTTTTT.